This note documents a single T cell receptor (beta chain) sequence. No cognate antigen has been identified for it. No base quality information exists; no much larger clone differs at one position. Counted from cysteine to phenylalanine, this CDR3 has 12 amino acids. Only the CDR3 portion is preserved as DNA: 36 bases, with reading frame beginning at the first base. V trim: 6 bases; J trim: 8 bases; unmatched bases: 4. CDR1 and CDR2 are drawn from the germline V gene: SNHLY, FYNNEI. This sample stems from a study of shared clonotypes between healthy human individuals (dated by TCRdb to about 2020). Study-level background: The cohort comprised two women and a few men aged 18 to 49 years. To increase sequencing depth and limit assay-specific biases, TCR repertoire library preparation and sequencing were carried out by different laboratories using diverse techniques. The study deeply sequenced blood TCR repertoires of about 5 healthy adults to estimate repertoire size and the extent of clonotype sharing between individuals. For each donor, CD4 naive and CD4 memory were each run on three plates, CD8 naive on two plates, and CD8 memory on one plate. Each donor's leukapheresis produced roughly between roughly 0.94 and 9.5 billion PBMCs.

The donors were healthy, HIV-negative adults who had no recently reported acute infections or vaccinations. Every donor was a Caucasian adult residing in Nashville, Tennessee, USA. Magnetic negative selection was used to enrich CD4+ T cells, after which naive cells were positively selected on CD45RA and the negative fraction became the memory subset. After blood collection by leukapheresis, PBMCs were isolated using Ficoll-Histopaque density gradient centrifugation and then cryopreserved in the vapor phase of liquid nitrogen. Analytical flow cytometry was used to check the purity and quantity of every magnetically sorted T cell population. Genomic DNA was isolated from each sorted fraction and quantified by UV absorbance on a Nanodrop 2000c. Using the deep immunoSEQ assay, multiplex PCR amplified TCR CDR3 regions from genomic DNA. Genomic DNA extracted from each cell subset was distributed evenly over all wells of several immunoSEQ 96-well plates, and each plate served as one replicate. For sorted subsets, approximately 190 ng of genomic DNA, equivalent to 30,000 or so T cell genomes, went into each replicate PCR. Purified libraries were measured with a Qubit 3.0 fluorometer, size-checked on a Bioanalyzer 2100, and measured again with the KAPA Library Quantification kit. Every immunoSEQ 96-well plate was sequenced on a separate single-read 150-cycle Illumina NextSeq 550 flow cell. For the original study's pipeline: The immunoSEQ output contained only junctional sequences without quality scores, so filtering could not match that applied to full-length reads. To assign V/J genes and CDR3, sequences were annotated against IMGT germline references using PyIR, a Python wrapper for IgBLAST v1.9. Reads with weak V/J assignments (E-value above 1e-6), missing CDR3, stop codons, out-of-frame junctions, or ambiguous translated residues were removed. A V3J clonotype was defined by an identical inferred V gene, J gene, and CDR3 amino acid sequence. To compute the percentage overlap between repertoires, the number of shared unique clonotypes was divided by the size of the smaller repertoire. Repertoire richness was assessed with RTK rarefaction, the Chao1 estimator, and Recon v2.1 estimates of unobserved clonotypes. Generation probabilities for all TCRbeta clonotypes obtained by the gDNA method from a handful of donors were computed using OLGA. Not all clones reach the TCRdb copy of this immuneACCESS table, which keeps in-frame sequences only. Checked studies attribute under half of the gap to unresolved V genes and leave the rest unexplained. V, J and clone size were drawn from that table, and D and trimming were deduced from the DNA. Counted in this sample were about 2.4 million clones; 90% to 95% of them appeared once. About 0.34% of the sample goes to the ten largest clones.

Summary of the overall study and its limitations: Sampling was limited to blood, and TCR repertoires in tissue likely differ from TCR repertoires in blood. The small number of donors limited the genetic and exposure-history diversity represented. Pairwise subsampling indicated that sequencing depth was expected to affect the degree of clonotype sharing among donors. Across a handful of donors, 5% to 6% of naive CD4, roughly 3.4% of naive CD8, approximately 2.5% of memory CD4, and roughly 0.41% of memory CD8 clonotypes were shared. Larger estimated clonotype richness was generally found for naive subsets than for memory subsets. Even with the large sequencing depth, rarefaction of the sorted-subset datasets indicated that sequencing was incomplete. Clonotypes shared by all four sorted-subset donors showed higher generation probabilities than non-shared clonotypes.

The specimen sequenced was naive CD4+ T cells from PBMCs. The sample's cell subset or site label, in plain terms: CD45RA+ positively selected. The TCR sequence derives from a man between 18 and 29 years old in good health. Some clones in this sample may be carry-over from other donors' samples. The chain links TRBV2 with TRBJ2-1, and 7 junction bases match TRBD2. The CDR3 protein sequence reads: CASRGRVDEQFF. The DNA sequence is given as TGTGCCAGCAGAGGGAGGGTGGATGAGCAGTTCTTC.